This T cell receptor (beta chain) was sequenced during a study of early T cells in non-severe SARS-CoV-2 infection. Across the whole study: Sequencing of unsorted whole blood was done on bulk RNA, leaving chains unpaired.

Findings and limits, study-wide: Matching against VDJdb likely underestimated virus-specific expansions, favoring anti-spike CD8.

This clonotype was seen many times. No antigen is known for it. The TCR library protocol attached unique molecular identifiers to the individual cDNA molecules. TCRdb reprocessed the 5' RACE reads via MiXCR and lists one record per CDR3 protein. The data hold 70,000 to 95,000 distinct CDR3 sequences, with approximately 9.1% observed a single time. Germline V gives CDR1 SNHLY, CDR2 FYNNEI. This CDR3 spans 14 amino acids. After removal of 10 bases from V and 2 bases from J, the junction contained 8 bases not matched to a gene. The chain carries TRBV2 and TRBJ2-3, with 8 bases identical to TRBD1. The clonotype comes from an adult who was a healthcare worker with PCR-confirmed SARS-CoV-2 infection or an uninfected control (not recorded which). Sequencing used whole blood. CDR3 in DNA: TGTGCCATCGTGGACAGGGCCCTCACAGATACGCAGTATTTT. It yields the protein CAIVDRALTDTQYF.